This T cell receptor beta chain comes out of a study of identical twins (dated by TCRdb to between 2015 and 2016). Notes on the research overall: To test whether fetal clonotypes persist, the study used deep sequencing on TCR alpha and beta repertoires from monozygotic twins, unrelated adults of various ages, and cord blood. Replicate twin experiments were performed at different times using different library preparation protocols to rule out contamination. Paper-wide results and their limitations: Zero-insertion analyses could be partly confounded by invariant T cells such as MAIT and iNKT, though diverse VJ usage argued against such confounding for most clonotypes. The excess sharing between twins in beta out-of-frame sequences was weaker because fewer shared sequences reduced the signal-to-noise ratio. Compared with coincidental sharing between unrelated individuals, out-of-frame TCR alpha sequences shared between twins had an excess of sequences with low generation probability. Because the same donors could not be followed over many years, the conclusions relied on cross-sectional statistical analysis. In monozygotic twins, recombination models systematically underestimated out-of-frame TCR alpha sharing, but the models matched the sharing seen between unrelated individuals. Fewer insertions were carried by abundant cord blood beta clonotypes; a weaker similar trend was observed in young adult naive repertoires, while no such trend was observed in memory repertoires.

The library was built by means of 5' RACE. The sample was run on an Illumina HiSeq 2000. A universal primer binding site was added through template switching, and the final cDNA carried a unique molecular identifier so that TCR cDNA molecules could be counted accurately. Specific primers in the conserved constant-segment region were used to synthesize first-strand cDNA for the TCR alpha and beta chains. Each cDNA library was double barcoded, with a SMART-Mk sample barcode plus Illumina barcodes, to control for contamination. Two successive PCR steps introduced TruSeq adapter sequences along with Illumina sample barcodes. The TCR alpha and beta cDNA libraries were sequenced on the Illumina HiSeq platform using custom primers. The paper's data handling went like this. Raw reads were processed with MiGEC to extract unique molecular identifiers, and MiXCR was used to determine CDR3 positions. Recombination models were inferred per individual with the repgenHMM and IGoR tools using an EM algorithm. The tcR package in R was used for shared clonotype analysis, with sharing normalized by the product of cloneset sizes. To study raw recombination without the effects of thymic and clonal selection, out-of-frame nonproductive sequences were analyzed. TCRdb trimmed the raw reads at Q25, called clones with MiXCR and kept productive beta chains. Each entry is one CDR3 protein sequence, shown with its most common DNA and genes. The V and J calls shown here were made by TCRdb, not taken from the authors' results. The sample table holds about 660,000 distinct CDR3 sequences, of which 8.6% were seen once. Together, the top ten hold 0.98% of the sample.

With respect to this clonotype: There is no known antigen for this receptor. It has no much larger one-base neighbor in the sample; base qualities were not kept.

The CDR3, from cysteine to phenylalanine, totals 18 residues. Of all the DNA, just the CDR3 is kept, 54 bases in frame from base 1. All donors were healthy Caucasians. The twin cohort comprised three pairs of female monozygotic twins, all aged about 18 to 30 years. Peripheral blood mononuclear cells were the source from which RNA for the TCR libraries was isolated. This same sample was also part of a study on yellow fever vaccine responses in identical twins. Looking at the second paper: According to the authors, in identical twins the way T cells responded to vaccination appeared partly convergent and partly personalized. The study precisely tracked vaccine-responding T cell clones in identical twins.

The sequence came from a young woman in good health. The sample taken for sequencing was PBMCs. Recombination connected TRBV21-1 to TRBJ2-5; the D segment call TRBD2 is taken from the table without a DNA check. TRBV21-1 is termed a pseudogene. The bases are TGTGCCAGCAGCAAAACCATGCCTCTAGCGGGGGGCCAAGAGACCCAGTACTTC. This yields the protein CASSKTMPLAGGQETQYF.